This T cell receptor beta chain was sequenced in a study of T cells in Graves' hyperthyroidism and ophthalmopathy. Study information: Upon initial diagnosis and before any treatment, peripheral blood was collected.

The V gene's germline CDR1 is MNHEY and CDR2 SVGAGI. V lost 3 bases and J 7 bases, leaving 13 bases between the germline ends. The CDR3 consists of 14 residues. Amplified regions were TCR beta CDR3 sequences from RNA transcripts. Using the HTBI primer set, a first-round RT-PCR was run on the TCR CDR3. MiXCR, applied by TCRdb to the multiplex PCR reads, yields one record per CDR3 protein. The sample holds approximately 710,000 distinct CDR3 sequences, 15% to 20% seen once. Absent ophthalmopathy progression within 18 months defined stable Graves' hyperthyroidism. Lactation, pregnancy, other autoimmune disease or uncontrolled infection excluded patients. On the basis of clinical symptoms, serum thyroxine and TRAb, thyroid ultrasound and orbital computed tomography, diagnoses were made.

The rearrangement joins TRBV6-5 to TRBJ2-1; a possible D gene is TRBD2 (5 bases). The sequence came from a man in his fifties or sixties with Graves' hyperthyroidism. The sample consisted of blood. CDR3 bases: TGTGCCAGCAGTTATTCGCTAACGGGGAATGAGCAGTTCTTC. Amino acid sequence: CASSYSLTGNEQFF.